Presented here are 17 T cell receptor beta chains from one specimen sequenced in a study of T-cell memory formation after mild COVID-19. In TCRdb, the 5' RACE reads were re-called with MiXCR into one record per CDR3 protein. This sample has about 350,000 distinct CDR3 sequences, with around 27% found just once. Sequencing was performed on PBMCs or a T cell subset sorted from them (not recorded which). The receptors were gathered from an adult woman who had mild COVID-19 (a few samples of this study predate the infection). Cell type and time point are not known.

The sample holds a few counts of this clonotype. The chain has TRBV6-5 and TRBJ2-2; tentatively, D is TRBD1 or TRBD2 (6 bases each). Trimming took 2 bases from V and 6 from J, leaving 16 bases between them. Germline lookup yields CDR1 MNHEY and CDR2 SVGAGI. The CDR3 has 16 amino acids. Here the CDR3 reads CASSYTIGGQAGELFF. The CDR3 DNA reads TGTGCCAGCAGTTACACCATTGGGGGGCAAGCCGGGGAGCTGTTTTTT.

This clonotype turned up a few times. The chain combines TRBV12-3 or TRBV12-4 with TRBJ2-1; TRBD2 aligns across 7 bases. Unmatched junction bases numbered 9, after V lost 3 bases and J lost 7 bases. The CDR3 covers 15 residues. The CDR3 here is CASSFSAGVRNEQFF. The CDR3 DNA follows: TGTGCCAGCAGTTTCTCGGCGGGAGTTCGGAATGAGCAGTTCTTC.

This sequence joins TRBV6-5 and TRBJ1-2; 10 nucleotides line up with TRBD1. Germline CDR1 reads MNHEY; CDR2 reads SVGAGI. V lost 6 bases to trimming and J lost 8 bases; unmatched junction nucleotides: 6. The CDR3 runs to 13 residues. CDR3 nucleotides: TGTGCCAGCAGGACAGGGGGCGGCAAGGGCTACACCTTC. Its protein product is CASRTGGGKGYTF.

This clonotype was seen a handful of times. The chain couples TRBV10-3 to TRBJ1-1; no clear D gene. Germline CDR1 ENHRY, CDR2 SYGVKD. The CDR3 sequence is 13 residues long. The germline V and J ends were trimmed by 3 bases and 1 base, with 6 bases remaining between them. The CDR3 nucleotides are TGTGCCATCAGTGAACTCGCGAACACTGAAGCTTTCTTT. As protein: CAISELANTEAFF.

V and J are TRBV25-1 and TRBJ2-5; D gene ambiguous. The CDR3 is made up of 12 amino acids. V was trimmed by 7 bases and J by 2 bases, leaving 8 bases between them. Germline V gives CDR1 MGHDK, CDR2 SYGVNS. In nucleotides, the CDR3 is TGTGCCAGCAATCTGGGGCAAGAGACCCAGTACTTC. Amino acids: CASNLGQETQYF.

This clonotype is a singleton in its sample. The chain employs TRBV12-3 or TRBV12-4 and TRBJ1-5, with D uncertain. The CDR3 loop spans 17 amino acids. Trimming removed 5 bases at V and 0 bases at J, with 17 bases between. The CDR3 nucleotides read TGTGCCAGCAGTCTGAGCCCTTCCCCTTATAGCAATCAGCCCCAGCATTTT. Protein: CASSLSPSPYSNQPQHF.

V usage is TRBV19 and J usage is TRBJ1-2, with 8 nucleotides matching TRBD1. The CDR3 spans 14 residues. The ends lost 11 bases at V and 0 bases at J; junction bases unmatched: 8. Germline loops: CDR1 LNHDA, CDR2 SQIVND (reference sequence). The CDR3 is CAAAGQATNYGYTF. In DNA, the CDR3 is TGTGCCGCCGCGGGACAGGCTACTAACTATGGCTACACCTTC.

The chain carries TRBV18 and TRBJ1-2; 10 bases are shared with TRBD1. There are 15 residues in the CDR3. The V and J ends lost 3 bases and 3 bases, in that order; junction bases with no gene match: 4. CDR1 and CDR2 from the germline V gene are KGHSH and LQKENI. CDR3 residues: CASSPLGTGDYGYTF. The CDR3 DNA reads as TGTGCCAGCTCACCTCTTGGGACAGGGGACTATGGCTACACCTTC.

This clonotype has just a few counts. Here the CDR3 DNA reads TGTGCCAGGATGAGCGGGACAGGGTTCAATGAGCAGTTCTTC. It codes for CARMSGTGFNEQFF. The chain uses TRBV21-1 and TRBJ2-1; the DNA was not compared with TRBD1, the D call given in the table. TRBV21-1 is classified as a pseudogene. The length of the CDR3 is 14 residues.

The V gene is TRBV7-2, the J gene TRBJ1-1; D is undetermined. The V end was cut by 0 bases, the J end by 7 bases, with 6 bases between. CDR1 and CDR2 (germline): SGHTA, FQGNSA. This CDR3 has 12 amino acids. CDR3 region: CASSLAGFEAFF. The CDR3 DNA follows: TGTGCCAGCAGCTTAGCTGGGTTTGAAGCTTTCTTT.

At least ten counts were recorded for this clonotype. The rearrangement links TRBV12-3 or TRBV12-4 to TRBJ2-1, with D tentatively TRBD1 or TRBD2 (7 bases each). Trimming removed 4 bases at V and 1 base at J, with 14 bases between. The CDR3 totals 16 residues. The CDR3 sequence is CASSSSGGGSYNEQFF. CDR3 sequence (DNA): TGTGCCAGCAGTTCCTCAGGGGGGGGTTCCTACAATGAGCAGTTCTTC.

The chain carries TRBV3-1 and TRBJ2-5; TRBD2 aligns across 10 bases. The CDR3 consists of 16 residues. CDR1 is LGHDT and CDR2 is YNNKEL in the germline V gene (reference sequence). After removal of 3 bases from V and 4 bases from J, the junction contained 8 bases not matched to a gene. In DNA, the CDR3 is TGTGCCAGCAGCCATTCGCTAGCGGGAGACCGAGAGACCCAGTACTTC. Residues: CASSHSLAGDRETQYF.

This rearrangement joins TRBV29-1 to TRBJ2-1; unclear D gene. Germline values: CDR1 SQVTM, CDR2 ANQGSEA. The CDR3 runs to 14 residues. V lost 3 bases, J lost 2 bases, and 11 bases lay in between. The CDR3 coding sequence is TGCAGCGTTGAGGGCAATATCGCCTACAATGAGCAGTTCTTC. Its protein is CSVEGNIAYNEQFF.

This clonotype was observed a handful of times. This chain uses TRBV9 with TRBJ2-7; D unclear. The V gene's germline CDR1 is SGDLS and CDR2 YYNGEE. The CDR3 loop spans 13 amino acids. The V gene lost 0 bases and the J gene lost 10 bases, with 14 bases spanning the gap. The CDR3, as DNA: TGTGCCAGCAGCGTAGAGGTAATGGATACCCAGTACTTC. Its protein is CASSVEVMDTQYF.

This clonotype was seen a handful of times. The V gene is TRBV19, the J gene TRBJ2-7, with D perhaps assigned TRBD1 or TRBD2 (5 bases each). From germline, CDR1 is LNHDA and CDR2 SQIVND (reference sequence). The length of the CDR3 is 16 residues. The ends were cut back, 1 base at V and 2 bases at J, with 15 bases in the middle. The CDR3 loop reads CASSIGGFSLTYEQYF. The CDR3 bases are TGTGCCAGTAGTATAGGGGGGTTTTCGCTGACCTACGAGCAGTACTTC.

A few counts support this clonotype. This chain uses TRBV27 with TRBJ1-5; weak D call: TRBD1 (5 bases). V was clipped by 5 bases and J by 4 bases, with 15 bases between them. The CDR3 has 15 residues. Germline values: CDR1 MNHEY, CDR2 SMNVEV (reference sequence). The chain's CDR3 is CASSPVDSRNQPQHF. The CDR3 nucleotides read TGTGCCAGCAGTCCCGTAGACAGTCGGAATCAGCCCCAGCATTTT.

This clonotype has only a few counts. The V call is TRBV5-1, the J call TRBJ1-1; D might be TRBD1 (6 bases). This CDR3 spans 15 amino acids. V gave up 3 bases and J gave up 4 bases, with 16 bases separating them. Germline assignment: CDR1 SGHRS and CDR2 YFSETQ. CDR3 protein: CASSSSGAVVTEAFF. The CDR3 DNA reads TGCGCCAGCAGCTCGTCGGGGGCAGTGGTCACTGAAGCTTTCTTT.